Included here is one TCR beta chain sequence, with context. The CDR3 loop spans 14 amino acids. The V and J ends lost 3 bases and 3 bases, in that order; junction bases with no gene match: 5. CDR1 is GTSNPN, CDR2 SVGIG, per germline (reference sequence). The sample is drawn from a study of shared clonotypes between healthy human individuals. Libraries were prepared by immunoSEQ multiplex PCR; TCRdb keeps only in-frame clonotypes and omits some of them. Seen here are 2 million to 2.5 million clones, nearly 97% observed once, and the top ten hold around 0.13%. The TCR sequence derives from a man between 18 and 35 years old in good health. The sample taken for sequencing was naive CD4+ T cells sorted from blood. Regarding subset: CD45RA+ positively selected. V usage is TRBV30 and J usage is TRBJ1-2, with 9 bases that match TRBD1. The DNA for the CDR3 is TGTGCCTGGAGGCCGGGACAGGGCCACTATGGCTACACCTTC. This codes for CAWRPGQGHYGYTF.